This entry describes one T cell receptor beta chain. CDR3 length: 16 residues. Germline V lookup: CDR1 LGHNA, CDR2 YSLEER. Trimming pared 0 bases from V and 7 bases from J, leaving 18 bases between. This entry comes from a study of blood T cell repertoires in COVID-19. Study-level background: From the United States, Italy and Spain came samples of acute and convalescent COVID-19. Sample material is recorded as cDNA or gDNA derived from T cells, B-cell-depleted T cells, or PBMCs.

Libraries were prepared by immunoSEQ multiplex PCR; TCRdb keeps only in-frame clonotypes and omits some of them. This table holds about 150,000 clones, 70% to 90% found once. Sequencing was carried out using peripheral blood. This TCR came from a man in his fifties or sixties with COVID-19, enrolled during active disease. V and J are TRBV4-3 and TRBJ1-2, with TRBD1 as a possible D gene (5 bases). For the CDR3, the DNA is TGCGCCAGCAGCCAAGAATCAGGGACTCGTTTCCGTGGCTACACCTTC. It specifies CASSQESGTRFRGYTF.